The 21 T cell receptor beta chains listed next were all sequenced from one sample in a study of T cell repertoires in cytomegalovirus infection. One entry per CDR3 protein, called by TCRdb with MiXCR from the reads. The sample contains hundreds of thousands of distinct CDR3 sequences, about a third of which appear only once. Antigens for these TCRs are unknown. The sequencing here drew on cultured CD8+ T cells from PBMCs, taken from culture after CMV antigen stimulation. Source of these receptors: a human donor in good health (CMV status not recorded). Some clones in this sample may be carry-over from other donors' samples.

J is TRBJ2-7 and V is TRBV29-1, with no clear D. Germline values: CDR1 SQVTM, CDR2 ANQGSEA. V was clipped by 7 bases and J by 3 bases, with 13 bases between them. The CDR3 sequence is 12 residues long. DNA for the CDR3: TGCAGCGCTTTTGGAAAATTCTACGAGCAGTACTTC. It is translated as CSAFGKFYEQYF.

This clonotype was found a few times. The chain employs TRBV6-1 and TRBJ1-1, with TRBD1 as a possible D gene (5 bases). Germline CDR1 is MNHNS and CDR2 is SASEGT. V was cut by 8 bases and J by 0 bases, with 10 bases left in between. This CDR3 comprises 13 residues. DNA of the CDR3: TGTGCCAGCGGGAGCAGGGTGAACACTGAAGCTTTCTTT. Its translation is CASGSRVNTEAFF.

V gene TRBV6-1 combines with J gene TRBJ1-5; D gene uncertain. Germline V gene data show CDR1 as MNHNS and CDR2 as SASEGT. CDR3 length: 16 amino acids. Trimming removed 1 base at V and 0 bases at J, with 10 bases between. Here the CDR3 reads CASSEVPPYSNQPQHF. CDR3 sequence (DNA): TGTGCCAGCAGTGAAGTGCCACCATATAGCAATCAGCCCCAGCATTTT.

This clonotype was seen only a few times. V is TRBV5-1 and J is TRBJ2-7; 8 nucleotides align to TRBD2. CDR3 length: 17 residues. V lost 2 bases, J lost 0 bases, and 10 bases stayed unmatched. Germline V gene lookup returns CDR1 SGHRS and CDR2 YFSETQ. CDR3 protein: CASSLGIERGNSYEQYF. The CDR3 nucleotides are TGCGCCAGCAGCTTAGGCATTGAGCGGGGGAACTCCTACGAGCAGTACTTC. The full variable domain, rest sourced from reference TRBV5-1 and TRBJ2-7, is KAGVTQTPRYLIKTRGQQVTLSCSPISGHRSVSWYQQTPGQGLQFLFEYFSETQRNKGNFPGRFSGRQFSNSRSEMNVSTLELGDSALYLCASSLGIERGNSYEQYFGPGTRLTVT.

The sample holds many counts of this clonotype. The V and J genes are TRBV7-9 and TRBJ1-2, with D possibly TRBD1 on 6 matching bases. Germline V gene lookup returns CDR1 SEHNR and CDR2 FQNEAQ (reference sequence). This CDR3 is built from 14 residues. Trimming took off 8 bases at V and 11 bases at J, with 24 bases between the two ends. Written as DNA, the CDR3 is TGTGCCAGCGAGGCATCGGACAGAACTACCTTTTACACCTTC. Translated: CASEASDRTTFYTF. The full variable domain, completed using reference TRBV7-9 and TRBJ1-2, is DTGVSQNPRHKITKRGQNVTFRCDPISEHNRLYWYRQTLGQGPEFLTYFQNEAQLEKSRLLSDRFSAERPKGSFSTLEIQRTEQGDSAMYLCASEASDRTTFYTFGSGTRLTVV.

This clonotype was seen only once. The chain uses TRBV7-6 and TRBJ2-2; tentatively, D is TRBD1 (5 bases). This CDR3 comprises 16 residues. Per the germline V gene, CDR1 is SGHVS and CDR2 is FNYEAQ. The V end lost 5 bases, the J end lost 4 bases, and 17 bases lay between the germline ends. The DNA of the CDR3 is TGTGCCAGCAGCAAGATAGCAGGGTCGGGCACCGGGGAGCTGTTTTTT. It specifies CASSKIAGSGTGELFF.

This clonotype was counted a few times. This rearrangement joins TRBV27 to TRBJ2-1; D gene unclear. With 10 bases removed from V and 5 bases from J, the gap between germline ends came to 12 bases. The CDR3 sequence is 12 residues long. Per the germline V gene, CDR1 is MNHEY and CDR2 is SMNVEV (reference sequence). The CDR3 DNA follows: TGTGCCACCATGGCGCCAGACAATGAGCAGTTCTTC. Protein product: CATMAPDNEQFF.

This chain links TRBV24-1 with TRBJ2-3; D is undetermined. The V end lost 5 bases, the J end lost 5 bases, and 25 bases lay between the germline ends. This CDR3 is built from 18 residues. CDR1 is KGHDR and CDR2 is SFDVKD in the germline V gene. In DNA, the CDR3 is TGTGCCACCAGTGGCAACAGATCGGTTGCGGCACCCAGAGATACGCAGTATTTT. As protein: CATSGNRSVAAPRDTQYF.

There are a few counts of this clonotype. This chain joins TRBV27 and TRBJ1-5; 7 nucleotides align to TRBD1. The CDR3 totals 14 residues. Germline V lookup: CDR1 MNHEY, CDR2 SMNVEV (reference sequence). The V segment lost 7 bases and the J segment 3 bases; nucleotides outside the gene matches: 6. DNA for the CDR3: TGTGCCAGCACCCCGACAGGGAACAATCAGCCCCAGCATTTT. As protein: CASTPTGNNQPQHF.

The chain combines TRBV20-1 with TRBJ2-1; the D is unclear. The CDR3 consists of 13 residues. In germline, CDR1 is DFQATT, CDR2 SNEGSKA (reference sequence). V was clipped by 2 bases and J by 7 bases, with 12 bases between them. The CDR3 is CSARFPLRNEQFF. The CDR3 nucleotides read TGCAGTGCTAGATTTCCTTTAAGGAATGAGCAGTTCTTC.

This chain uses TRBV27 with TRBJ2-7; D is perhaps TRBD1 (6 bases). The germline V gene has CDR1 MNHEY and CDR2 SMNVEV (reference sequence). Trimming took off 6 bases at V and 6 bases at J, with 12 bases between the two ends. CDR3 size: 12 residues. Written as DNA, the CDR3 is TGTGCCAGCAGAGCACAGGGAACCGAGCAGTACTTC. Translating it yields CASRAQGTEQYF.

The chain joins TRBV7-9 to TRBJ1-2, with 7 bases matching TRBD1. This CDR3 has 14 residues. V lost 5 bases and J lost 4; bases outside the gene matches: 7. Germline values: CDR1 SEHNR, CDR2 FQNEAQ (reference sequence). CDR3 loop: CASSRARDSYGYTF. DNA for the CDR3: TGTGCCAGCAGCCGGGCGCGGGACAGCTATGGCTACACCTTC.

This clonotype turned up a few times. This chain links TRBV10-3 with TRBJ2-5, with D perhaps TRBD1 (5 bases). Germline V gives CDR1 ENHRY, CDR2 SYGVKD. The CDR3 is 16 residues long. V was pared by 0 bases and J by 6 bases, with 17 bases between. This chain's CDR3 is CAISESGQGRLKTQYF. The CDR3 bases are TGTGCCATCAGTGAGTCGGGGCAGGGTCGTCTGAAGACCCAGTACTTC.

This clonotype appeared a few times. V usage is TRBV28 and J usage is TRBJ1-1; D possibly corresponds to TRBD1 (5 bases). V shed 5 bases and J shed 5 bases, with 15 bases lying between them. CDR1 is MDHEN and CDR2 is SYDVKM in the germline V gene. The CDR3 loop spans 14 amino acids. CDR3 sequence reads: CASSQPGPTTEAFF. In DNA, the CDR3 is TGTGCCAGCAGTCAACCGGGGCCAACAACTGAAGCTTTCTTT. Complete variable domain (other parts from reference TRBV28 and TRBJ1-1): DVKVTQSSRYLVKRTGEKVFLECVQDMDHENMFWYRQDPGLGLRLIYFSYDVKMKEKGDIPEGYSVSREKKERFSLILESASTNQTSMYLCASSQPGPTTEAFFGQGTRLTVV.

The sample holds a few counts of this clonotype. The chain employs TRBV27 and TRBJ1-6; 7 nucleotides align to TRBD1. Germline V gene lookup returns CDR1 MNHEY and CDR2 SMNVEV (reference sequence). J was trimmed by 3 bases and V by 0 bases; bases with no gene match: 2. The CDR3 has 16 residues. Here the CDR3 DNA reads TGTGCCAGCAGTTTATCCTGGGACAGCTATAATTCACCCCTCCACTTT. Translated: CASSLSWDSYNSPLHF.

The V gene is TRBV7-2, the J gene TRBJ2-1; D is unresolved. CDR1 is SGHTA, CDR2 FQGNSA, per germline. CDR3 length: 9 amino acids. V was trimmed by 5 bases and J by 16 bases, leaving 9 bases between them. The CDR3 DNA reads TGTGCCAGCAGCGCCAGCCAATTCTTC. It translates to CASSASQFF.

The chain recombines TRBV6-1 with TRBJ1-2, with a weak D call TRBD1 (6 bases). The CDR3 length is 12 residues. Germline V gene data show CDR1 as MNHNS and CDR2 as SASEGT. Trimming pared 8 bases from V and 8 bases from J, leaving 15 bases between. CDR3 DNA sequence: TGTGCCAGCGGCTACAGGGCTGCAGGCTACACCTTC. This encodes CASGYRAAGYTF.

The sample holds many counts of this clonotype. The chain links TRBV7-6 to TRBJ2-5; no reliable D call. The CDR3 runs to 12 residues. The V end lost 8 bases, the J end lost 4 bases, and 11 bases lay between the germline ends. Looked up from germline, CDR1 is SGHVS and CDR2 is FNYEAQ. The CDR3 DNA reads as TGTGCCAGCCACGGGCAGGCAGAGACCCAGTACTTC. It encodes CASHGQAETQYF.

The chain couples TRBV6-2 or TRBV6-3 to TRBJ1-2; D perhaps matches TRBD1 (6 bases). The CDR3 runs 15 residues. V was clipped by 9 bases and J by 0 bases, with 17 bases between them. Germline V gives CDR1 MNHEY, CDR2 SVGEGT. In DNA, the CDR3 is TGTGCCAGTCACGACGGGGACAAGCCTAACTATGGCTACACCTTC. Protein product: CASHDGDKPNYGYTF.

This clonotype was recorded many times. The CDR3 sequence is CASSPRGLSSYNEQFF. As DNA, the CDR3 is TGCGCCAGCAGTCCAAGAGGGCTAAGCTCCTACAATGAGCAGTTCTTC. J is TRBJ2-1 and V is TRBV4-1; weak D call: TRBD2 (5 bases). Germline assignment: CDR1 MGHRA and CDR2 YSYEKL. The CDR3 contains 16 residues. V shed 6 bases and J shed 0 bases, with 15 bases lying between them.

The chain combines TRBV7-9 with TRBJ2-1; D unresolved. The V gene's germline CDR1 is SEHNR and CDR2 FQNEAQ (reference sequence). The CDR3 length is 14 residues. V was pared by 5 bases and J by 9 bases, with 17 bases between. CDR3 amino acids: CASSRNNFGSEQFF. In DNA form, the CDR3 reads TGTGCCAGCAGCCGAAACAATTTTGGAAGTGAGCAGTTCTTC. Supplemented by reference TRBV7-9 and TRBJ2-1, the full variable domain reads DTGVSQNPRHKITKRGQNVTFRCDPISEHNRLYWYRQTLGQGPEFLTYFQNEAQLEKSRLLSDRFSAERPKGSFSTLEIQRTEQGDSAMYLCASSRNNFGSEQFFGPGTRLTVL.